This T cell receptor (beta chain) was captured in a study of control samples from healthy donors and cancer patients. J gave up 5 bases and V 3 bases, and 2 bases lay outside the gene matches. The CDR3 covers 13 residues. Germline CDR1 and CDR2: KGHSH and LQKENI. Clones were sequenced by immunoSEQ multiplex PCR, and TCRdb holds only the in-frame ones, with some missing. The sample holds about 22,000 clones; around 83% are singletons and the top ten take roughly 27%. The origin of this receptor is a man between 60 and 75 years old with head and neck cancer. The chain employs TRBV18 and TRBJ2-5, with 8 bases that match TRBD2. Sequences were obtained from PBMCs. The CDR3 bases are TGTGCCAGCTCACCGGCGGGGGGCGAGACCCAGTACTTC. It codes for CASSPAGGETQYF.